Listed here is a single T cell receptor (beta chain). As yet, its antigen is unknown. The data originate from a study of CD8+ T cells in alopecia areata. Overall study: Treatment with tofacitinib (6 to 18 months) was followed by 6 months off drug.

Overall study results and limits: Higher clonality was seen in lesional scalp than in normal scalp, especially in alopecia totalis/universalis.

Alopecia areata patients provided lesional scalp punch biopsies and peripheral blood. After isolation, RNA underwent reverse transcription to generate cDNA as the sequencing template. Profiling relied on immunoSEQ multiplex PCR, and the TCRdb table lists in-frame clones only, not all of them. The sample yields 140,000 or so clones, 51% seen once. The sequence was collected from a human donor with alopecia areata. The source was CD4+ T cells sorted from blood, collected at week 0.

This CDR3 reads CASSFRATGVGTEAFF. Written as DNA, the CDR3 is TGCGCCAGCAGCTTTCGAGCGACAGGGGTGGGCACTGAAGCTTTCTTT. The genes are TRBV5-1 and TRBJ1-1; 8 bases align to TRBD1. Germline V gives CDR1 SGHRS, CDR2 YFSETQ. The CDR3 length is 16 residues. The ends lost 2 bases at V and 4 bases at J; junction bases unmatched: 10. Full variable domain (remainder filled in from reference TRBV5-1 and TRBJ1-1): KAGVTQTPRYLIKTRGQQVTLSCSPISGHRSVSWYQQTPGQGLQFLFEYFSETQRNKGNFPGRFSGRQFSNSRSEMNVSTLELGDSALYLCASSFRATGVGTEAFFGQGTRLTVV.